This T cell receptor (beta chain) comes out of a study of blood T cell repertoires in COVID-19. Study information: Samples of COVID-19 (acute and convalescent) were obtained from the United States, Italy and Spain.

Only one count was recorded for this clone. Sequencing was performed with immunoSEQ multiplex PCR; in TCRdb, only in-frame clones are kept and a portion is missing. The sample includes roughly 260,000 clones, 88% of them seen just once. Germline V gene data show CDR1 as SGHVS and CDR2 as FNYEAQ. CDR3 length: 13 amino acids. V shed 5 bases, J shed 4 bases, and the junction held 4 bases outside the gene matches. V usage is TRBV7-6 and J usage is TRBJ1-2; the match to TRBD1 covers 7 bases. This receptor was identified in a man in his fifties or sixties who had recovered from COVID-19. The sample comprised peripheral blood. The CDR3 region has the DNA TGTGCCAGCAGCCAAGACAGGGTCTATGGCTACACCTTC. It codes for CASSQDRVYGYTF.